This T cell receptor (beta chain) was sequenced in a study of Graves' ophthalmopathy and Graves' hyperthyroidism. Whole-study results and caveats: The model forecast ophthalmopathy progression, reaching around 70% sensitivity and 72.22% specificity. Most expanded thyroid clonotypes above 0.001 frequency also appeared in blood.

Amplified material comprised TCR beta CDR3 regions derived from RNA transcripts. First-round RT-PCR used HTBI primers; second-round multiplex PCR followed. A single record per CDR3 protein comes from TCRdb applying MiXCR to the multiplex PCR reads. This table holds about 1.2 million distinct CDR3 sequences, approximately 35% found once. Ages of hyperthyroidism patients ran from 18 to 65, and their diagnoses were new, under 2 months' duration. Establishment of the diagnosis relied upon clinical symptoms, serum thyroxine, TRAb, thyroid ultrasound and orbital computed tomography. The CDR3 sequence is 13 residues long. Germline-derived CDR1 and CDR2 are MNHNY and SVGAGI (reference sequence). The germline V and J ends were trimmed by 3 bases and 0 bases, with 3 bases remaining between them. Notes on this clonotype: Its target is unknown. Possible read error: a much larger clone is one base away.

J is TRBJ1-5 and V is TRBV6-6, with D uncertain. The sequence derives from an adult man with Graves' hyperthyroidism. Sequencing was carried out using peripheral blood or thyroid tissue (not recorded which). The CDR3 DNA reads as TGTGCCAGCAGTTATCATAGCAATCAGCCCCAGCATTTT. Protein product: CASSYHSNQPQHF.